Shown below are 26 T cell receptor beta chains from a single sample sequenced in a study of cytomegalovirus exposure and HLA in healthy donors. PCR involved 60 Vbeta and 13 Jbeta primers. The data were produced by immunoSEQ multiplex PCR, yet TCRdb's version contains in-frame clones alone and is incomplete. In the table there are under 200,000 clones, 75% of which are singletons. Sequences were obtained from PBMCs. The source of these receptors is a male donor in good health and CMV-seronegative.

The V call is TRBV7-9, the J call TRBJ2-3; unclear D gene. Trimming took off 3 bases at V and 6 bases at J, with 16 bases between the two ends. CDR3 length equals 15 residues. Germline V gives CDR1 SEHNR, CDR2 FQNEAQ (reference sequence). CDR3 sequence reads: CASSLVANLADTQYF. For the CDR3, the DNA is TGTGCCAGCAGCTTGGTTGCGAACCTCGCGGATACGCAGTATTTT.

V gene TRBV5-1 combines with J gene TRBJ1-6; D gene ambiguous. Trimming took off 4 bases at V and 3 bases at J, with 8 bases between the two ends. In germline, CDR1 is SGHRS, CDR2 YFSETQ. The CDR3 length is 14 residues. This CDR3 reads CASSLGNYNSPLHF. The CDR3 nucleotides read TGCGCCAGCAGCCTCGGGAACTATAATTCACCCCTCCACTTT.

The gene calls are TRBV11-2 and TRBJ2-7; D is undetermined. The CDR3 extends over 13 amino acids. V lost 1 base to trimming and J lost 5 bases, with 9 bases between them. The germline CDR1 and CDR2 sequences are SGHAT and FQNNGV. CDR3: CASSLVGIDEQYF. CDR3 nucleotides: TGTGCCAGCAGCTTAGTCGGTATAGACGAGCAGTACTTC.

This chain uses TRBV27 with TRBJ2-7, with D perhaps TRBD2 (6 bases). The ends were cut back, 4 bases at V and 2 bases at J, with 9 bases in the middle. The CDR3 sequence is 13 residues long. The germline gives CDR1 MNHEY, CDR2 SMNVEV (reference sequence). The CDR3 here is CASSSGGPYEQYF. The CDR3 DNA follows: TGTGCCAGCAGTTCAGGAGGGCCCTACGAGCAGTACTTC.

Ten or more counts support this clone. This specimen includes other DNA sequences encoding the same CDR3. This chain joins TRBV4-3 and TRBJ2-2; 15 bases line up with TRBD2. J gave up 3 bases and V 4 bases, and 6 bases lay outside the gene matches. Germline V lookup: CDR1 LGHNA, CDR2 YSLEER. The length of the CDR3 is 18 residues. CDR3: CASSPGLAGGPDTGELFF. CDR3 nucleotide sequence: TGCGCCAGCAGCCCCGGACTAGCGGGAGGGCCAGACACCGGGGAGCTGTTTTTT.

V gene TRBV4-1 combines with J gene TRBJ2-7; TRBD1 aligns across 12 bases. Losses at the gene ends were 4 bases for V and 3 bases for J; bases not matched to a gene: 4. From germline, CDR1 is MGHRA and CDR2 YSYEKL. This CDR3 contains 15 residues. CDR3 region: CASSPGQGAIYEQYF. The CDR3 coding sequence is TGCGCCAGCAGCCCGGGACAGGGGGCGATCTACGAGCAGTACTTC.

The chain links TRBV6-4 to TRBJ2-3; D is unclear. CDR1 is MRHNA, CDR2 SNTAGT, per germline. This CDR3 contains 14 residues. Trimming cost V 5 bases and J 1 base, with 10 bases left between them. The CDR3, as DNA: TGTGCCAGCAGTCCCGGGTCGCGCACAGATACGCAGTATTTT. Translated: CASSPGSRTDTQYF.

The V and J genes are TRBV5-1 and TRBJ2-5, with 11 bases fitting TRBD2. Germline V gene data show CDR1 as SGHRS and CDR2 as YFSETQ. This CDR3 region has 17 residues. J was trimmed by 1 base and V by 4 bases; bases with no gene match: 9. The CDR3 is CASSTRPGTSGQETQYF. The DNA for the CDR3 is TGCGCCAGCAGCACAAGACCCGGGACTAGCGGCCAAGAGACCCAGTACTTC.

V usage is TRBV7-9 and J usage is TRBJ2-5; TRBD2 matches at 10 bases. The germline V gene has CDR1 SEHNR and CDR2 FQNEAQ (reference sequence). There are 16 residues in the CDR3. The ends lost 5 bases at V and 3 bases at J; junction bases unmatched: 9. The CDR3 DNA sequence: TGTGCCAGCAGCACCTTCCTGCTAGCGGGGGAAGAGACCCAGTACTTC. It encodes CASSTFLLAGEETQYF. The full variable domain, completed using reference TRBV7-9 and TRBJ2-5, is DTGVSQNPRHKITKRGQNVTFRCDPISEHNRLYWYRQTLGQGPEFLTYFQNEAQLEKSRLLSDRFSAERPKGSFSTLEIQRTEQGDSAMYLCASSTFLLAGEETQYFGPGTRLLVL.

This CDR3 is CSVDTGTVLNTEAFF. CDR3 DNA: TGCAGCGTTGATACAGGAACTGTTTTGAACACTGAAGCTTTCTTT. This chain links TRBV29-1 with TRBJ1-1, with D maybe TRBD1 (5 bases). Germline V gene sequence: CDR1 SQVTM, CDR2 ANQGSEA. CDR3 length: 15 amino acids. V lost 3 bases and J lost 0, with 14 bases in between.

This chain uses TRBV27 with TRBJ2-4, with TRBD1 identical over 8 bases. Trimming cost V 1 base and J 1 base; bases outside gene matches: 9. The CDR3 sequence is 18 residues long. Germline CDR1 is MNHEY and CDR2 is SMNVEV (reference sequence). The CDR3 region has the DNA TGTGCCAGCAGTTTATTTAGCCAGGGGGCAACGGCCAAAAACATTCAGTACTTC. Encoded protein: CASSLFSQGATAKNIQYF.

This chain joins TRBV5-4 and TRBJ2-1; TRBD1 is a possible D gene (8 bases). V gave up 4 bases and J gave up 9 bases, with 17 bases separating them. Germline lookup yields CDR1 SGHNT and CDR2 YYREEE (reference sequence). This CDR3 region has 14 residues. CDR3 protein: CASSPDREGGEQFF. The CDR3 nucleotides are TGTGCCAGCAGCCCGGACAGGGAGGGGGGTGAGCAGTTCTTC.

The CDR3 loop reads CASSLPSGDSPQYF. Written as DNA, the CDR3 is TGTGCCAGCAGCTTACCCAGCGGGGATAGCCCGCAGTACTTC. The chain links TRBV7-9 to TRBJ2-7; 7 bases agree with TRBD2. CDR3 length: 14 amino acids. The germline CDR1 and CDR2 sequences are SEHNR and FQNEAQ (reference sequence). Trimming cost V 2 bases and J 9 bases; bases outside gene matches: 10.

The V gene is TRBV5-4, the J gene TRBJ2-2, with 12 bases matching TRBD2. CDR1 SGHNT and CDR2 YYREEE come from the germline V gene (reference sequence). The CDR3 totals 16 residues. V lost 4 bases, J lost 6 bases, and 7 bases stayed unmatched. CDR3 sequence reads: CASSEGLAGLPGELFF. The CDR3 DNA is TGTGCCAGCAGCGAGGGACTAGCGGGTCTCCCCGGGGAGCTGTTTTTT. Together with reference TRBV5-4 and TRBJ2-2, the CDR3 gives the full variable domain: ETGVTQSPTHLIKTRGQQVTLRCSSQSGHNTVSWYQQALGQGPQFIFQYYREEENGRGNFPPRFSGLQFPNYSSELNVNALELDDSALYLCASSEGLAGLPGELFFGEGSRLTVL.

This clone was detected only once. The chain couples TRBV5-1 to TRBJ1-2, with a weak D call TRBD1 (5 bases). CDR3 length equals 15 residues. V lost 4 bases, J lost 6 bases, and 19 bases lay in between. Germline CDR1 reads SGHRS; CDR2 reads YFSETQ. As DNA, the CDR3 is TGCGCCAGCAGCCCGGGGGTGTCAGTCCTTAATGGCTACACCTTC. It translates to CASSPGVSVLNGYTF.

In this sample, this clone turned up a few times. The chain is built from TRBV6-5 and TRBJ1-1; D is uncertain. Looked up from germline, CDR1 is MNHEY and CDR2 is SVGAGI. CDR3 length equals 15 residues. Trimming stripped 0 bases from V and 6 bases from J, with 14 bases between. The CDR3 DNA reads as TGTGCCAGCAGTTACTCGATGCGGGGAAGCGCTGAAGCTTTCTTT. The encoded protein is CASSYSMRGSAEAFF.

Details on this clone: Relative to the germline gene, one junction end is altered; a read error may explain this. Written as DNA, the CDR3 is TGCGCCAGCAGTCAAGGAGGGGACAGGGGATGGAATTCACCCCTCCACTTT. Protein product: CASSQGGDRGWNSPLHF. This rearrangement joins TRBV4-1 to TRBJ1-6; 10 bases match TRBD1. Per germline, CDR1 MGHRA and CDR2 YSYEKL. This CDR3 is built from 17 residues.

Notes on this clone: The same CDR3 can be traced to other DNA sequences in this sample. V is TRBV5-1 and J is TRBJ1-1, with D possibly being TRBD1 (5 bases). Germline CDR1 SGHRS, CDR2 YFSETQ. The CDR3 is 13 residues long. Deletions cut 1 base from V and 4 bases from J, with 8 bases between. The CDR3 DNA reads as TGCGCCAGCAGCTTGACGGGGGGCACTGAAGCTTTCTTT. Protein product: CASSLTGGTEAFF.

CDR3: CASSFSGRAENEQFF. In DNA form, the CDR3 reads TGTGCCAGCAGCTTTAGCGGGAGGGCCGAAAATGAGCAGTTCTTC. This rearrangement joins TRBV7-9 to TRBJ2-1, with 11 positions matching TRBD2. The CDR3 is 15 residues long. Trimming cost V 3 bases and J 7 bases; bases outside gene matches: 5. Germline CDR1 and CDR2: SEHNR and FQNEAQ (reference sequence).

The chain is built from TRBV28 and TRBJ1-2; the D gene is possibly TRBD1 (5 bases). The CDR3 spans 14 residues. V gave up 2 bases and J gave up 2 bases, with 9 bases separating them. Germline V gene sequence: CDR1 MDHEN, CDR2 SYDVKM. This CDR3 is CASSLGAGNYGYTF. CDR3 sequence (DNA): TGTGCCAGCAGTTTAGGGGCGGGGAACTATGGCTACACCTTC.

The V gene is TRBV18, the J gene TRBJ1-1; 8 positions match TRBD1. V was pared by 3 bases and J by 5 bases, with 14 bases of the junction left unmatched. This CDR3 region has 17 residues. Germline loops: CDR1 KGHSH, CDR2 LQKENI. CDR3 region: CASSPFDQGAGGTEAFF. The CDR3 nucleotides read TGTGCCAGCTCACCTTTCGATCAGGGGGCAGGAGGGACTGAAGCTTTCTTT.

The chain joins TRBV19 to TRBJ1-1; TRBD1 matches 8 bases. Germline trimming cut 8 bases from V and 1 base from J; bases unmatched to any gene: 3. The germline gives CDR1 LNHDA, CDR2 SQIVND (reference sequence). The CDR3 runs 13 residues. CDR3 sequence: CASGQGPNTEAFF. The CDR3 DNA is TGTGCCAGTGGACAGGGACCGAACACTGAAGCTTTCTTT.

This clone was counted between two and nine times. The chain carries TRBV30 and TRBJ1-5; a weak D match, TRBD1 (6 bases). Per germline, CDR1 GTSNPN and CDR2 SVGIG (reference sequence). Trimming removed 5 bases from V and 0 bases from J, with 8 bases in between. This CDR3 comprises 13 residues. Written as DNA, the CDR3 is TGTGCCTGGGCGGACAGTAGCAATCAGCCCCAGCATTTT. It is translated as CAWADSSNQPQHF.

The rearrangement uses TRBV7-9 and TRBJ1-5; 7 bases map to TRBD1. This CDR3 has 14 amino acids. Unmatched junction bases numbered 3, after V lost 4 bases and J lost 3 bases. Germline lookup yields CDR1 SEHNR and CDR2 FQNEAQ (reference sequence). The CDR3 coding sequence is TGTGCCAGCAGCTCGACAGGGCCCAATCAGCCCCAGCATTTT. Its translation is CASSSTGPNQPQHF.

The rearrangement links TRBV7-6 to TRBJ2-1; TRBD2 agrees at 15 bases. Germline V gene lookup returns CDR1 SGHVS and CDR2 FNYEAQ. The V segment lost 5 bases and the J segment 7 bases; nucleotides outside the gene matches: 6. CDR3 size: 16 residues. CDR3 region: CASSPGLAGGQNEQFF. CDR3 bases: TGTGCCAGCAGCCCCGGACTAGCGGGGGGGCAGAATGAGCAGTTCTTC.

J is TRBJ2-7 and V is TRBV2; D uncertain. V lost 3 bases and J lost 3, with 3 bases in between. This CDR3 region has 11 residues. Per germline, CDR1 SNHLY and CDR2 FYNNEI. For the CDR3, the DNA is TGTGCCAGCAGTGACGGCTACGAGCAGTACTTC. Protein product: CASSDGYEQYF. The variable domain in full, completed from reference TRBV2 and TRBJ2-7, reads EPEVTQTPSHQVTQMGQEVILRCVPISNHLYFYWYRQILGQKVEFLVSFYNNEISEKSEIFDDQFSVERPDGSNFTLKIRSTKLEDSAMYFCASSDGYEQYFGPGTRLTVT.